What follows are 24 T cell receptor beta chains derived from one specimen sequenced in a study of CD8 T cells in ankylosing spondylitis. TCRdb used MiXCR to reprocess the 5' RACE reads, holding one entry per CDR3 protein. Of about 120,000 distinct CDR3 sequences in the sample, roughly 13% were seen once. Sequenced sample: blood, either unsorted or a sorted T cell fraction (not recorded which). These receptors were collected from a female donor with ankylosing spondylitis or in good health (not recorded which).

The rearrangement uses TRBV12-3 or TRBV12-4 and TRBJ2-5, with TRBD2 matching over 9 bases. The V and J ends lost 3 bases and 4 bases, in that order; junction bases with no gene match: 6. The CDR3 covers 15 residues. CDR3 residues: CASSLGLAGLETQYF. The CDR3 DNA sequence: TGTGCCAGCAGTTTGGGGCTAGCGGGGCTAGAGACCCAGTACTTC.

V and J are TRBV19 and TRBJ1-1; no clear D. CDR1 and CDR2 (germline): LNHDA, SQIVND (reference sequence). Trimming stripped 4 bases from V and 1 base from J, with 10 bases between. The CDR3 loop spans 14 amino acids. In DNA, the CDR3 is TGTGCCAGTAGTAGATTCCCAGGGAACACTGAAGCTTTCTTT. Protein: CASSRFPGNTEAFF.

This clonotype occurred many times. The chain has TRBV20-1 and TRBJ1-5; possibly TRBD1 for D (6 bases). Germline V gene data show CDR1 as DFQATT and CDR2 as SNEGSKA (reference sequence). This CDR3 spans 13 amino acids. Trimming pared 6 bases from V and 3 bases from J, leaving 12 bases between. The DNA for the CDR3 is TGCAGTGCAGACGGACAGAACAATCAGCCCCAGCATTTT. Translating gives CSADGQNNQPQHF.

This clonotype has only a few counts. The chain couples TRBV12-3 or TRBV12-4 to TRBJ2-1; possible D gene TRBD2, 6 bases. Trimming shortened V by 6 bases and J by 8 bases, and 17 bases separated the two germline ends. This CDR3 has 14 amino acids. The chain's CDR3 is CASRKTRTGDEQFF. The CDR3 coding sequence is TGTGCCAGCAGAAAAACAAGGACGGGAGATGAGCAGTTCTTC.

This clonotype was observed many times. The chain's CDR3 is CSGSTSGDSYNEQFF. The CDR3, as DNA: TGCAGCGGGTCGACTAGCGGTGATTCCTACAATGAGCAGTTCTTC. The chain joins TRBV29-1 to TRBJ2-1, with 9 bases aligning to TRBD2. V was pared by 7 bases and J by 1 base, with 8 bases of the junction left unmatched. Germline CDR1 and CDR2: SQVTM and ANQGSEA. The CDR3 totals 15 residues.

V gene TRBV3-1 combines with J gene TRBJ2-1, with D perhaps given as TRBD1 or TRBD2 (5 bases each). Trimming removed 3 bases at V and 2 bases at J, with 20 bases between. The CDR3 totals 18 residues. Germline V gene lookup returns CDR1 LGHDT and CDR2 YNNKEL (reference sequence). The CDR3 DNA reads as TGTGCCAGCAGCCAGACAATCTTTTGGGGGAGCACCTACAATGAGCAGTTCTTC. Amino acids: CASSQTIFWGSTYNEQFF.

The chain employs TRBV12-3 or TRBV12-4 and TRBJ2-1; 8 nucleotides align to TRBD2. The CDR3 is 15 amino acids. The trim removed 6 bases at V and 0 bases at J, leaving 4 bases unmatched. CDR3 sequence: CASRAGTSSYNEQFF. The CDR3 bases are TGTGCCAGCAGAGCCGGGACTAGCTCCTACAATGAGCAGTTCTTC.

The sample holds a few counts of this clonotype. The genes are TRBV6-1 and TRBJ1-2; unclear D gene. Germline CDR1 is MNHNS and CDR2 is SASEGT. The CDR3 consists of 14 residues. The ends were cut back, 2 bases at V and 3 bases at J, with 10 bases in the middle. CDR3 in DNA: TGTGCCAGCAGTGAAAAAGGGCAGGACTATGGCTACACCTTC. Protein: CASSEKGQDYGYTF.

This clonotype was seen repeatedly, ten times or more. J is TRBJ1-1 and V is TRBV4-1; D uncertain. V lost 0 bases, J lost 4 bases, and 6 bases lay in between. Germline CDR1 and CDR2: MGHRA and YSYEKL. This CDR3 is built from 13 residues. The DNA of the CDR3 is TGCGCCAGCAGCCAAGAGGGTTTCACTGAAGCTTTCTTT. Translating it yields CASSQEGFTEAFF.

Of note for this clonotype: A clone one base away is much larger, so this may be a read error. The rearrangement joins TRBV7-3 to TRBJ2-1; maybe TRBD2 (6 bases). Looked up from germline, CDR1 is SGHTA and CDR2 is FQGTGA. Trimming left V 10 bases short and J 1 base short, with 26 bases between. The CDR3 totals 18 residues. In DNA form, the CDR3 reads TGTGCCAACTCCCTCACGAGGCGGGGCAAAAGTTCCTACAATGAGCAGTTCTTC. Its protein product is CANSLTRRGKSSYNEQFF. The full variable domain, rest sourced from reference TRBV7-3 and TRBJ2-1, is GAGVSQTPSNKVTEKGKYVELRCDPISGHTALYWYRQSLGQGPEFLIYFQGTGAADDSGLPNDRFFAVRPEGSVSTLKIQRTERGDSAVYLCANSLTRRGKSSYNEQFFGPGTRLTVL.

This clonotype was seen many times. This chain joins TRBV10-3 and TRBJ2-3; perhaps TRBD1 as D (6 bases). CDR1 and CDR2 (germline): ENHRY, SYGVKD. With 7 bases removed from V and 4 bases from J, the gap between germline ends came to 15 bases. The CDR3 totals 14 residues. The CDR3 DNA sequence: TGTGCCATCAACCCCGGATCAGGGGCAGATACGCAGTATTTT. This sequence encodes CAINPGSGADTQYF.

This rearrangement joins TRBV6-1 to TRBJ2-3; D is undetermined. Between the trimmed V and J ends, which lost 7 bases and 5 bases, there was a span of 7 bases. In germline, CDR1 is MNHNS, CDR2 SASEGT. The CDR3 loop spans 11 amino acids. Written as DNA, the CDR3 is TGTGCCAGCACCCGGTTAGATACGCAGTATTTT. Amino acid sequence: CASTRLDTQYF.

This clonotype was counted a few times. As DNA, the CDR3 is TGTGCCAGCAGCCACCTAGCGGGATGGGGCTCCTACAATGAGCAGTTCTTC. It encodes CASSHLAGWGSYNEQFF. The chain combines TRBV7-2 with TRBJ2-1, with TRBD2 matching over 9 bases. The CDR3 is made up of 17 amino acids. Per the germline V gene, CDR1 is SGHTA and CDR2 is FQGNSA. V shed 5 bases, J shed 0 bases, and the junction held 8 bases outside the gene matches.

DNA for the CDR3: TGTGCCAGCAGCTTCTCAGTACAAGAGACCCAGTACTTC. Translation: CASSFSVQETQYF. J is TRBJ2-5 and V is TRBV7-2; D unresolved. The CDR3 consists of 13 residues. V was trimmed by 3 bases and J by 2 bases, leaving 7 bases between them. Germline values: CDR1 SGHTA, CDR2 FQGNSA.

A few counts support this clonotype. This chain links TRBV19 with TRBJ2-6, with D uncertain. Trimming took 6 bases from V and 0 from J, leaving 3 bases between them. The CDR3 has 13 residues. Germline V CDR1 and CDR2: LNHDA, SQIVND (reference sequence). CDR3 in DNA: TGTGCCAGTAGCTACTCTGGGGCCAACGTCCTGACTTTC. Protein: CASSYSGANVLTF.

The rearrangement joins TRBV12-3 or TRBV12-4 to TRBJ1-1, with 7 nucleotides matching TRBD1. V dropped 3 bases and J dropped 5; count of bases not matched to a gene: 6. This CDR3 contains 14 residues. CDR3 DNA: TGTGCCAGCAGTTTCGAGGGGGCTCGGACTGAAGCTTTCTTT. This gives the protein CASSFEGARTEAFF.

The table lists this clonotype with a few counts. The rearrangement uses TRBV3-1 and TRBJ2-1, with 7 bases aligning to TRBD1. The ends lost 5 bases at V and 12 bases at J; junction bases unmatched: 16. The CDR3 loop spans 15 amino acids. Per the germline V gene, CDR1 is LGHDT and CDR2 is YNNKEL (reference sequence). CDR3 DNA sequence: TGTGCCAGCAGCTTCACCTCAACTGACAGGGTGGGGCAGTTCTTC. Encoded protein: CASSFTSTDRVGQFF.

This clonotype was detected a few times. The chain has TRBV12-3 or TRBV12-4 and TRBJ2-3, with D possibly matching TRBD2 (5 bases). The V gene lost 3 bases and the J gene lost 2 bases, with 12 bases spanning the gap. The length of the CDR3 is 15 residues. CDR3 in DNA: TGTGCCAGCAGTTTTGAGGGAAAGGACACAGATACGCAGTATTTT. Its protein is CASSFEGKDTDTQYF.

This chain links TRBV20-1 with TRBJ2-5; D is possibly TRBD2 (6 bases). Trimming took off 1 base at V and 6 bases at J, with 12 bases between the two ends. The V gene's germline CDR1 is DFQATT and CDR2 SNEGSKA (reference sequence). This CDR3 region has 13 residues. The CDR3 nucleotides read TGCAGTGCTAGAGCGGGGGAGGAAAAGACCCAGTACTTC. It is translated as CSARAGEEKTQYF.

This clonotype was recorded many times. The J gene is TRBJ2-1, the V gene TRBV29-1, with 8 bases aligning to TRBD2. Germline CDR1 and CDR2: SQVTM and ANQGSEA. The V and J ends lost 6 bases and 8 bases, in that order; junction bases with no gene match: 12. The CDR3 is 14 residues long. CDR3: CSVDGSGSLYEQFF. Here the CDR3 DNA reads TGCAGCGTGGATGGCAGCGGGAGTCTCTATGAGCAGTTCTTC.

This clonotype was picked up many times. The chain recombines TRBV10-3 with TRBJ2-7; D may correspond to TRBD1 or TRBD2 (5 bases each). Trimming left V 5 bases short and J 0 bases short, with 14 bases between. This CDR3 region has 15 residues. Per germline, CDR1 ENHRY and CDR2 SYGVKD. The DNA of the CDR3 is TGTGCCATCAGTCTGGGACCTTTAAGCTCCTACGAGCAGTACTTC. It specifies CAISLGPLSSYEQYF.

The chain couples TRBV5-1 to TRBJ2-7; possible D gene TRBD2, 5 bases. The germline CDR1 and CDR2 sequences are SGHRS and YFSETQ. The germline V and J ends were trimmed by 0 bases and 2 bases, with 12 bases remaining between them. The CDR3 contains 15 residues. The CDR3 DNA reads TGCGCCAGCAGCTTGGACCCATGGGGAGCCTACGAGCAGTACTTC. As protein: CASSLDPWGAYEQYF.

This clonotype showed up just a few times. The V and J genes are TRBV28 and TRBJ2-3; the D is unclear. V was cut by 2 bases and J by 3 bases, with 9 bases left in between. This CDR3 contains 14 residues. Germline V gene data show CDR1 as MDHEN and CDR2 as SYDVKM. CDR3 residues: CASSLNIKTDTQYF. CDR3 bases: TGTGCCAGCAGTTTAAATATAAAAACAGATACGCAGTATTTT.

This chain connects TRBV5-6 to TRBJ2-2, with a tentative D call TRBD2 (6 bases). The CDR3 is made up of 18 amino acids. Trimming removed 1 base from V and 3 bases from J, with 19 bases in between. CDR1 is SGHDT and CDR2 is YYEEEE in the germline V gene. Here the CDR3 reads CASSLSPSVGRHTGELFF. DNA for the CDR3: TGTGCCAGCAGCTTGTCTCCAAGCGTGGGGAGGCACACCGGGGAGCTGTTTTTT.